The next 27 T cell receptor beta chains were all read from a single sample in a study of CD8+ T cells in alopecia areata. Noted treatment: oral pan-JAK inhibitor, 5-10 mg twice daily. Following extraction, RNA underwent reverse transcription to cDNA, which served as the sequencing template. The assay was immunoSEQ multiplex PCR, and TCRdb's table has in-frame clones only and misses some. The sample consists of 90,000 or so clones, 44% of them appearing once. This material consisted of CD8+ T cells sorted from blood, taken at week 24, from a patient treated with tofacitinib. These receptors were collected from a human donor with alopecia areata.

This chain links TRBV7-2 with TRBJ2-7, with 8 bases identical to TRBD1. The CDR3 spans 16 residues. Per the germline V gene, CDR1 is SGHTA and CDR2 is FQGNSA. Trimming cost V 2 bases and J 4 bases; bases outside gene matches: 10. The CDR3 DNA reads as TGTGCCAGCAGCTTAAGCCCGGGACAGGTAGTTTACGAGCAGTACTTC. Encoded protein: CASSLSPGQVVYEQYF.

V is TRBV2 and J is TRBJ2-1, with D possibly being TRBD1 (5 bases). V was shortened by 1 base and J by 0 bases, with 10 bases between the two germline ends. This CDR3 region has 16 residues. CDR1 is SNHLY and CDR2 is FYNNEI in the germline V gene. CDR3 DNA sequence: TGTGCCAGCAGTGAAGGGCAGGGATTCTCCTACAATGAGCAGTTCTTC. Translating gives CASSEGQGFSYNEQFF.

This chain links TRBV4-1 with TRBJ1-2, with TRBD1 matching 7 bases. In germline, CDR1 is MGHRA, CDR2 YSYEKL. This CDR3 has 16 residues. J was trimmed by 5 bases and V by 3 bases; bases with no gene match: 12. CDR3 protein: CASSQNMGQTSYGYTF. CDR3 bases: TGCGCCAGCAGCCAGAACATGGGACAGACGTCGTATGGCTACACCTTC.

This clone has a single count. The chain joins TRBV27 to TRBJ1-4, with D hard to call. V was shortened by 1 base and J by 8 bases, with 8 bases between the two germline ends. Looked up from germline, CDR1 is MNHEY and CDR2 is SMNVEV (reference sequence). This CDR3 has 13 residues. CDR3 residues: CASSLLGEEKLFF. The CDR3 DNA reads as TGTGCCAGCAGTTTATTGGGCGAGGAAAAACTGTTTTTT.

CDR3 amino acids: CASSQEGGRTLLYEQYF. The CDR3 nucleotides read TGCGCCAGCAGCCAAGAGGGGGGTAGGACCCTTCTTTACGAGCAGTACTTC. This chain joins TRBV4-1 and TRBJ2-7, with a weak D call TRBD2 (6 bases). Per germline, CDR1 MGHRA and CDR2 YSYEKL. Trimming shortened V by 0 bases and J by 4 bases, and 19 bases separated the two germline ends. The CDR3 is 17 residues long.

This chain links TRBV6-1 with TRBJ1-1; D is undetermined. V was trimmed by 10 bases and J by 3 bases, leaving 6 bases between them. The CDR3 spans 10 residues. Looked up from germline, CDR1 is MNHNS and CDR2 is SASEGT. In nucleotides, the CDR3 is TGTGCCACCCTATACACTGAAGCTTTCTTT. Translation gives CATLYTEAFF.

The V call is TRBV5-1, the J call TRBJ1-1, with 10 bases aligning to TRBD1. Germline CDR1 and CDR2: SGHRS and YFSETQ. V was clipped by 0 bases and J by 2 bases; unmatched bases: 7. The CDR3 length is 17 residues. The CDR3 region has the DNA TGCGCCAGCAGCTTGGAATGGACAGGGGGTATCAACACTGAAGCTTTCTTT. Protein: CASSLEWTGGINTEAFF.

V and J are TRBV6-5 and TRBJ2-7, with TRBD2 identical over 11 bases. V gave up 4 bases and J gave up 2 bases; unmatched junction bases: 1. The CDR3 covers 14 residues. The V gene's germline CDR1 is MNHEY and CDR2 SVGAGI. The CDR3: CASSWTSGPYEQYF. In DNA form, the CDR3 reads TGTGCCAGCAGTTGGACTAGCGGGCCCTACGAGCAGTACTTC.

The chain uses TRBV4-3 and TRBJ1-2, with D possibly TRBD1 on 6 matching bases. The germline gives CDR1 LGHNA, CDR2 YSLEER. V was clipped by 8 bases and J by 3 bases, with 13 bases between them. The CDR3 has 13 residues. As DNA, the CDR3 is TGCGCCAGCTCGGGGGGCGCGGACTATGGCTACACCTTC. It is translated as CASSGGADYGYTF.

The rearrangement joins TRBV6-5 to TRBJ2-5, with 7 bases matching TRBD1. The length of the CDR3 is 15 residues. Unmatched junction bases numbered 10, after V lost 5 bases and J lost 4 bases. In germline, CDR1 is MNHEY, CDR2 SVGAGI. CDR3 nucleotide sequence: TGTGCCAGCAGTACCCGAGACAGGGTCGGAGAGACCCAGTACTTC. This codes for CASSTRDRVGETQYF.

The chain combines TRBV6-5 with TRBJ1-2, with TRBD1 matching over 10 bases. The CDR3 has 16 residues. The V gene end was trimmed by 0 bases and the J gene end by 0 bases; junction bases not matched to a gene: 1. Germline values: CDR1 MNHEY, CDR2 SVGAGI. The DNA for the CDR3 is TGTGCCAGCAGTTACTCCGGGACAGGGGCTAACTATGGCTACACCTTC. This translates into CASSYSGTGANYGYTF.

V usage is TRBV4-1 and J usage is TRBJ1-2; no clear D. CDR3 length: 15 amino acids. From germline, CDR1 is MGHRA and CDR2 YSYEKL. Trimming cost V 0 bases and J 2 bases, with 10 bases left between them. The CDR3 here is CASSQDEGNNYGYTF. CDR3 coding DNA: TGCGCCAGCAGCCAAGATGAAGGAAACAACTATGGCTACACCTTC.

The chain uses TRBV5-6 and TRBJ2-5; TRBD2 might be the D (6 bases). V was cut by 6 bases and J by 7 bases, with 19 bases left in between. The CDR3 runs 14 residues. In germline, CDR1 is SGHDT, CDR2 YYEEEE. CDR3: CASTDGGRLGTQYF. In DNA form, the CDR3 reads TGTGCCAGCACTGACGGAGGGAGGTTGGGGACCCAGTACTTC. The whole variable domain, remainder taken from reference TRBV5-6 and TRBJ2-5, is DAGVTQSPTHLIKTRGQQVTLRCSPKSGHDTVSWYQQALGQGPQFIFQYYEEEERQRGNFPDRFSGHQFPNYSSELNVNALLLGDSALYLCASTDGGRLGTQYFGPGTRLLVL.

Here the CDR3 DNA reads TGCGCCAGCAGCTTGGGAGGCCCCGTGGAGCTGTTTTTT. Translating it yields CASSLGGPVELFF. The chain combines TRBV5-1 with TRBJ2-2, with D uncertain. Looked up from germline, CDR1 is SGHRS and CDR2 is YFSETQ. This CDR3 has 13 amino acids. V was clipped by 0 bases and J by 10 bases, with 10 bases between them.

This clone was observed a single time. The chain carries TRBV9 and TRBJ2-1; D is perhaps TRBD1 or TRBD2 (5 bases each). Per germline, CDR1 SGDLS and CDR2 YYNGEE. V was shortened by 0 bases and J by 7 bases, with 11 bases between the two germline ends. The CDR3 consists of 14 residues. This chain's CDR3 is CASSVGGPGNEQFF. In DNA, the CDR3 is TGTGCCAGCAGCGTAGGGGGACCCGGTAATGAGCAGTTCTTC.

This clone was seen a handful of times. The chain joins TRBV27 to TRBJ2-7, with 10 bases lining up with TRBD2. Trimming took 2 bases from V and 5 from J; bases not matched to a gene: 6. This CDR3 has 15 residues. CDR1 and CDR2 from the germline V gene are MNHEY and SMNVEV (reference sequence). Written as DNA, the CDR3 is TGTGCCAGCAGTTTAACGACTAGCGGGTACGACGAGCAGTACTTC. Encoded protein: CASSLTTSGYDEQYF.

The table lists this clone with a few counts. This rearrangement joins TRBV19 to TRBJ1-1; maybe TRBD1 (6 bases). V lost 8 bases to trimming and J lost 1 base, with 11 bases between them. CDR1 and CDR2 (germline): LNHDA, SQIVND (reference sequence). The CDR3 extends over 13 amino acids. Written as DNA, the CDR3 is TGTGCCAGTGCCGGGACACCGAACACTGAAGCTTTCTTT. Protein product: CASAGTPNTEAFF.

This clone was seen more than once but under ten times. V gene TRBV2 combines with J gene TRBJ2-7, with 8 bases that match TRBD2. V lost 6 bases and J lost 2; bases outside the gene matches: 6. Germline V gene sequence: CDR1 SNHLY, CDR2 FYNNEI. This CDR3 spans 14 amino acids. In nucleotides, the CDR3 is TGTGCCAGCAGCTTAACTAGCGGAACCTACGAGCAGTACTTC. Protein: CASSLTSGTYEQYF.

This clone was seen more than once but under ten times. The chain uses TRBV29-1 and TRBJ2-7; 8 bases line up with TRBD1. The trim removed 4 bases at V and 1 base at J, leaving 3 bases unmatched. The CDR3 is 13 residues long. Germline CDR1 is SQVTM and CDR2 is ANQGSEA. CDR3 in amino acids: CSVAGGASYEQYF. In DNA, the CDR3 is TGCAGCGTTGCAGGGGGCGCATCCTACGAGCAGTACTTC.

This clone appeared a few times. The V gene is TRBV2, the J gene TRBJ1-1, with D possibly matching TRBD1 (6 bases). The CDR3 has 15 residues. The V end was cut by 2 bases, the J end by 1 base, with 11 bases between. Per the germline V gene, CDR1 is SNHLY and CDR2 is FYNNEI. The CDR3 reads CASSEIRGANTEAFF. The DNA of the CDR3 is TGTGCCAGCAGTGAAATTCGGGGGGCGAACACTGAAGCTTTCTTT.

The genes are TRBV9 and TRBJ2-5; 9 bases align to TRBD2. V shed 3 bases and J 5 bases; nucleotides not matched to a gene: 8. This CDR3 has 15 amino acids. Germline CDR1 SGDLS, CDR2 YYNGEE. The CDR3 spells CASSAETSGLETQYF. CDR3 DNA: TGTGCCAGCAGCGCGGAGACTAGCGGCCTGGAGACCCAGTACTTC.

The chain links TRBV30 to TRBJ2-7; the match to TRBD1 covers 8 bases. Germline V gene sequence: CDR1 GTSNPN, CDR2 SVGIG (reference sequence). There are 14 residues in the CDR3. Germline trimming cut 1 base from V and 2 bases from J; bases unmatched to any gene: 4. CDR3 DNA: TGTGCCTGGAGTGCAGCGACAGGGGCCTACGAGCAGTACTTC. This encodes CAWSAATGAYEQYF.

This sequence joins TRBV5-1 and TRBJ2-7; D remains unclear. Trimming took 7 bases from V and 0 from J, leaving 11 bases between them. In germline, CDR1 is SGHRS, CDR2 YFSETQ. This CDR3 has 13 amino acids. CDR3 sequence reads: CASRETSSYEQYF. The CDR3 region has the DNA TGCGCCAGCCGAGAAACCAGCTCCTACGAGCAGTACTTC.

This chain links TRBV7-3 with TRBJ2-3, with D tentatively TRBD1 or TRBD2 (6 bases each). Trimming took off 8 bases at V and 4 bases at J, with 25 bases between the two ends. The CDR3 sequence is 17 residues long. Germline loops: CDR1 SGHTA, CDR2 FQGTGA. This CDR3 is CASSLAPGGASPDTQYF. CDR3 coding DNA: TGTGCCAGCTCGCTCGCTCCCGGGGGCGCGAGCCCAGATACGCAGTATTTT.

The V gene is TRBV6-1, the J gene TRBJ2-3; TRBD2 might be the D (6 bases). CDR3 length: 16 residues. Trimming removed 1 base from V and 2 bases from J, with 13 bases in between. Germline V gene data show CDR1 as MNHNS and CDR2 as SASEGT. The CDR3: CASSEVLAGSTDTQYF. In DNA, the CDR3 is TGTGCCAGCAGTGAAGTGTTGGCGGGGTCCACAGATACGCAGTATTTT.

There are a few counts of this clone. The CDR3 DNA reads as TGTGCCTGGAGTGTAAGGTCTAGCGGCCATGAGCAGTTCTTC. Its translation: CAWSVRSSGHEQFF. The chain couples TRBV30 to TRBJ2-1, with TRBD2 identical over 7 bases. The CDR3 sequence is 14 residues long. V gave up 0 bases and J gave up 8 bases; unmatched junction bases: 7. Germline values: CDR1 GTSNPN, CDR2 SVGIG (reference sequence).

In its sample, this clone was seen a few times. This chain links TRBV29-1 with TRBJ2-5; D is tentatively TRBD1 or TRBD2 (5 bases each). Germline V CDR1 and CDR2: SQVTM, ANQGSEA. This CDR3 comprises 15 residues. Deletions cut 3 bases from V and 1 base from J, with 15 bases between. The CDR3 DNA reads TGCAGCGTTGAGCCACGGTCAGGGACCCAAGAGACCCAGTACTTC. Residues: CSVEPRSGTQETQYF.